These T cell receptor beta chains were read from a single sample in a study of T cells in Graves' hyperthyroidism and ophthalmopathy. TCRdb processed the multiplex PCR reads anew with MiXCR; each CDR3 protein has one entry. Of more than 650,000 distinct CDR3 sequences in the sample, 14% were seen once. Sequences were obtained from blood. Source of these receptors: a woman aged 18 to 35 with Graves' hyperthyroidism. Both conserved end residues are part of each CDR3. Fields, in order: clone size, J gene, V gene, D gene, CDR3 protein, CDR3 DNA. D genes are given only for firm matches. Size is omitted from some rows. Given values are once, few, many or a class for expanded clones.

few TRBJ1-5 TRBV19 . CASTPVGSSNQPQHF TGTGCCAGTACCCCGGTTGGGTCAAGCAATCAGCCCCAGCATTTT
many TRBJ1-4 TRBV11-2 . CASSLVLQGANEKLFF TGTGCCAGCAGCTTAGTTCTCCAGGGAGCAAATGAAAAACTGTTTTTT
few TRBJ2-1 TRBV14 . CASSHPARAYNEQFF TGTGCCAGCAGCCATCCGGCCAGGGCCTACAATGAGCAGTTCTTC
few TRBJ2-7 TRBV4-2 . CASSQESYMEGGLFHEQYF TGTGCCAGCAGCCAAGAGAGTTATATGGAGGGAGGTCTTTTCCACGAGCAGTACTTC
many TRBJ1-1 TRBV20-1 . CSARGGGPNTEAFF TGCAGTGCTAGGGGCGGGGGGCCCAATACTGAAGCTTTCTTT
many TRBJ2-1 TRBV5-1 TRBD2 CARDLAGGEKPFF TGCGCCAGAGACCTAGCGGGAGGCGAAAAACCGTTCTTC
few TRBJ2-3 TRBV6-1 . CASSNGLTDTQYF TGTGCCAGCAGTAACGGCCTCACAGATACGCAGTATTTT
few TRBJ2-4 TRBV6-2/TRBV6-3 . CASSYSRGSKNIQYF TGTGCCAGCAGTTACTCTAGGGGATCCAAAAACATTCAGTACTTC
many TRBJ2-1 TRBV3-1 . CASSQEFGSSHSYNEQFF TGTGCCAGCAGCCAAGAATTTGGTAGCAGCCACTCCTACAATGAGCAGTTCTTC
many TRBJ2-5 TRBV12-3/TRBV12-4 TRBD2 CASSFLPRGKETQYF TGTGCCAGCAGTTTCCTCCCGCGGGGGAAGGAGACCCAGTACTTC
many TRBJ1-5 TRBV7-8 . CASSFTRDSNQPQHF TGTGCCAGCAGCTTTACCAGGGATAGCAATCAGCCCCAGCATTTT
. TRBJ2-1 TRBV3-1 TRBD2 CASSHWTSGSGEQFF TGTGCCAGCAGCCACTGGACTAGCGGGAGTGGTGAGCAGTTCTTC
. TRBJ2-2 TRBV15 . CATSHDRNTGELFF TGTGCCACCAGCCACGACAGAAACACCGGGGAGCTGTTTTTT
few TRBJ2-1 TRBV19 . CASSILSSRNEQFF TGTGCCAGTAGTATTCTATCTAGCCGCAATGAGCAGTTCTTC
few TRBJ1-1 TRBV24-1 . CATSLHGAEAFF TGTGCCACCAGCCTACATGGGGCTGAAGCTTTCTTT
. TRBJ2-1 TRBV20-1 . CSARGGLPYNEQFF TGCAGTGCTAGGGGCGGACTACCATACAATGAGCAGTTCTTC
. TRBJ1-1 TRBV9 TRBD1 CASSGRDRGPTEAFF TGTGCCAGCAGCGGCCGGGACAGGGGGCCCACTGAAGCTTTCTTT
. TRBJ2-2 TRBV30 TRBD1 CAWSIPDRATGELFF TGTGCCTGGAGTATTCCGGACAGGGCCACCGGGGAGCTGTTTTTT
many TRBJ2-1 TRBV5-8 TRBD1 CASSLAQGAYNEQFF TGTGCCAGCAGCTTGGCGCAGGGGGCATACAATGAGCAGTTCTTC
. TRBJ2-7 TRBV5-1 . CASSPVDSSSYEQYF TGCGCCAGCAGCCCAGTCGACTCGAGCTCCTACGAGCAGTACTTC
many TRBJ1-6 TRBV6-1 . CASRLTGNSPLHF TGTGCCAGCAGACTCACAGGGAATTCACCCCTCCACTTT
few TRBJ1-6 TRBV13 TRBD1 CASSLSDRDNSPLHF TGTGCCAGCAGCTTAAGCGACAGGGATAATTCACCCCTCCACTTT
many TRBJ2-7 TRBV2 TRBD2 CASSEEGTSSYEQYF TGTGCCAGCAGTGAAGAAGGGACTAGCAGTTACGAGCAGTACTTC
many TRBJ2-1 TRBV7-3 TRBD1 CASSQGQGGEQFF TGTGCCAGCAGCCAGGGACAGGGGGGTGAGCAGTTCTTC
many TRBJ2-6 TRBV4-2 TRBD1 CASSIKLGTGSSGANVLTF TGTGCCAGCAGCATAAAACTTGGGACAGGGAGCTCTGGGGCCAACGTCCTGACTTTC
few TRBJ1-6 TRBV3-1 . CASSPNPGYYNSPLHF TGTGCCAGCAGCCCGAACCCAGGGTACTATAATTCACCCCTCCACTTT
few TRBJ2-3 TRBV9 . CASSVGFGDTQYF TGTGCCAGCAGCGTAGGGTTCGGGGATACGCAGTATTTT
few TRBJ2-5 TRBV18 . CASPPGQSETQYF TGTGCCAGCCCACCGGGACAAAGTGAGACCCAGTACTTC
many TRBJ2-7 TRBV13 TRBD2 CASSSWARGSGSWDEQYF TGTGCCAGCAGTTCATGGGCCCGCGGTAGCGGGAGTTGGGACGAGCAGTACTTC
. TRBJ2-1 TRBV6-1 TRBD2 CASSHDSYLAGDEQFF TGTGCCAGCAGCCACGATTCTTACCTAGCGGGAGATGAGCAGTTCTTC
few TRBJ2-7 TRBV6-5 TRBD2 CASSYAGSGSLDEQYF TGTGCCAGCAGTTACGCGGGTAGCGGGAGTCTAGACGAGCAGTACTTC
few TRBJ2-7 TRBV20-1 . CSAPTGYSYEQYF TGCAGTGCCCCCACAGGCTACTCCTACGAGCAGTACTTC